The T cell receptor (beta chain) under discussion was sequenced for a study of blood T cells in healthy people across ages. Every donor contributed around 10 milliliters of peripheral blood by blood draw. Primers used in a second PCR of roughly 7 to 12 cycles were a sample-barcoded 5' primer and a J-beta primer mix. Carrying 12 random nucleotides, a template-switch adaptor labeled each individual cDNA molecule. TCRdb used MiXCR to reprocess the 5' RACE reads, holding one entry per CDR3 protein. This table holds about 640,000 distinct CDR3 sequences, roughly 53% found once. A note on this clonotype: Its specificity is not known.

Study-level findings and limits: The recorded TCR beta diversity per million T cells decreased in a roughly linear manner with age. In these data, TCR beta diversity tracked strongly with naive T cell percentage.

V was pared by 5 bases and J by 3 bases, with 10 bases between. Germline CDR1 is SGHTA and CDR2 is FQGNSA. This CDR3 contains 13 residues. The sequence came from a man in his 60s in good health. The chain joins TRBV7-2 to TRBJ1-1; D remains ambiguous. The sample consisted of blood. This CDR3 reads CASSPGIHTEAFF. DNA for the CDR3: TGTGCCAGCAGCCCGGGTATTCACACTGAAGCTTTCTTT.